The rows below give T cell receptor beta chains drawn from one sample of a study of regulatory T cells in long-lasting Graves disease. TCRdb reanalysed the multiplex PCR reads using MiXCR and keeps one entry per CDR3 protein. The sample lists about 350,000 distinct CDR3 sequences; around 15% were seen once. The data also belong to a second study, concerning T cells in Graves' hyperthyroidism and ophthalmopathy.

Sequenced here: peripheral blood mononuclear cells (PBMCs), sampled at new diagnosis, from a patient treated with antithyroid drugs. The receptor set was obtained from a woman between 18 and 29 years old with Graves disease. CDR3s include the opening cysteine and the closing phenylalanine or tryptophan. A D gene is named only where the DNA matches it firmly. Clone size is shown for a subset of rows, as once, few, many or a class of expanded clone.

j_call,v_call,clone_size,d_call,cdr3_aa,cdr3_nt
TRBJ1-3,TRBV9,many,.,CASSITGSSSQDTIYF,TGTGCCAGCAGCATAACAGGGTCCTCTAGTCAAGACACCATATATTTT
TRBJ2-1,TRBV5-1,many,TRBD1,CASRGGTGSYNEQFF,TGCGCCAGCCGCGGTGGGACAGGGTCCTACAATGAGCAGTTCTTC
TRBJ2-1,TRBV5-1,.,.,CASSPPGRESSEQFF,TGCGCCAGCAGCCCTCCGGGTCGGGAGTCCAGTGAGCAGTTCTTC
TRBJ2-3,TRBV5-1,many,.,CASTEWGLIDTQYF,TGCGCCAGCACTGAGTGGGGGCTAATCGATACGCAGTATTTT
TRBJ2-3,TRBV14,many,.,CASSPWGALGALGTDTQYF,TGTGCCAGCAGCCCTTGGGGGGCCCTGGGCGCCTTGGGCACAGATACGCAGTATTTT
TRBJ2-3,TRBV6-4,.,.,CASSVHGNPTDTQYF,TGTGCCAGCAGTGTTCACGGCAACCCCACAGATACGCAGTATTTT
TRBJ1-2,TRBV5-5,many,TRBD1,CASSLVGRGRENTF,TGTGCCAGCAGCTTGGTTGGCAGGGGGCGCGAAAACACCTTC
TRBJ2-6,TRBV7-9,.,.,CAGTDNSGANVLTF,TGTGCGGGGACGGATAACTCTGGGGCCAACGTCCTGACTTTC
TRBJ2-4,TRBV28,many,.,CASSLPRTTKNIQYF,TGTGCCAGCAGTTTACCGCGGACCACAAAAAACATTCAGTACTTC
TRBJ2-1,TRBV18,many,.,CASSPPKWRGANEQFF,TGTGCCAGCTCACCGCCAAAGTGGAGGGGTGCGAATGAGCAGTTCTTC
TRBJ1-5,TRBV5-6,many,TRBD1,CASSVGTANQPQHF,TGTGCCAGCAGCGTCGGGACAGCCAATCAGCCCCAGCATTTT
TRBJ2-3,TRBV24-1,many,TRBD2,CATSDFSLAGRAQYF,TGTGCCACCAGTGATTTCTCTCTAGCGGGACGCGCGCAGTATTTT
TRBJ2-5,TRBV18,many,.,CASSPPQGGGTQYF,TGTGCCAGCTCACCACCCCAGGGTGGTGGGACCCAGTACTTC
TRBJ2-3,TRBV7-9,few,TRBD2,CASSSPGTRSTDTQYF,TGTGCCAGCAGCTCCCCCGGGACTAGGAGCACAGATACGCAGTATTTT
TRBJ1-2,TRBV3-1,many,TRBD1,CASSLRDRGFNGYTF,TGTGCCAGCAGCCTCCGGGACAGGGGGTTTAATGGCTACACCTTC
TRBJ2-3,TRBV9,many,TRBD2,CASSVGGLAGGKDTQYF,TGTGCCAGCAGCGTTGGGGGACTAGCGGGGGGAAAGGATACGCAGTATTTT
TRBJ2-1,TRBV18,many,.,CASSSLANEQFF,TGTGCCAGCTCCTCATTGGCCAATGAGCAGTTCTTC
TRBJ2-5,TRBV7-2,many,.,CASSLGALGRETQYF,TGTGCCAGCAGCTTAGGGGCCCTAGGACGGGAGACCCAGTACTTC
TRBJ1-2,TRBV30,.,.,CAWIDQGKGGYTF,TGTGCCTGGATCGACCAGGGGAAAGGTGGCTACACCTTC
TRBJ1-4,TRBV2,many,.,CASSAWGPNEKLFF,TGTGCCAGCAGTGCTTGGGGGCCTAATGAAAAACTGTTTTTT
TRBJ2-1,TRBV12-3/TRBV12-4,many,TRBD2,CASSFLAGGYNEQFF,TGTGCCAGCAGCTTCCTAGCGGGAGGCTACAATGAGCAGTTCTTC
TRBJ2-2,TRBV28,many,.,CASSLWRGNTGELFF,TGTGCCAGCAGTTTATGGCGGGGAAACACCGGGGAGCTGTTTTTT
TRBJ1-2,TRBV28,few,.,CASSLPSGGGYTF,TGTGCCAGCAGTCTCCCGTCCGGGGGTGGCTACACCTTC
TRBJ2-7,TRBV4-2,few,TRBD2,CASNLEWTSEAYEQYF,TGTGCCAGCAACCTTGAATGGACTAGCGAGGCCTACGAGCAGTACTTC
TRBJ2-2,TRBV6-5,many,.,CASSYGENTGELFF,TGTGCCAGCAGTTACGGGGAGAACACCGGGGAGCTGTTTTTT
TRBJ1-1,TRBV12-3/TRBV12-4,many,.,CASSLVVLQVVTEAFF,TGTGCCAGCAGTTTGGTCGTTTTACAGGTGGTCACTGAAGCTTTCTTT
TRBJ1-3,TRBV6-9,many,TRBD1,CASSYQESTGNAIYF,TGTGCCAGCAGTTACCAGGAATCGACAGGGAATGCCATATATTTT
TRBJ2-5,TRBV5-6,few,.,CASSATATPETQYF,TGTGCCAGCAGCGCGACAGCTACCCCAGAGACCCAGTACTTC
TRBJ2-2,TRBV2,many,.,CASSEDRYTGELFF,TGTGCCAGCAGTGAAGACCGTTACACCGGGGAGCTGTTTTTT
TRBJ1-6,TRBV11-2,many,.,CASTRIKNSPLHF,TGTGCCAGCACTCGGATTAAGAATTCACCCCTCCACTTT
TRBJ1-4,TRBV30,many,.,CAWSGRTNEKLFF,TGTGCCTGGAGCGGGAGGACTAATGAAAAACTGTTTTTT